This T cell receptor beta chain was identified in a study of T cells in Graves' hyperthyroidism and ophthalmopathy. General study points: A model of 13 V-J features distinguished ophthalmopathy from stable hyperthyroidism. Most thyroid clonotypes that were expanded above 0.001 also turned up in blood.

Over 18 months, lack of ophthalmopathy progression marked Graves' hyperthyroidism as stable. Uncontrolled infection, other autoimmune disease, pregnancy and lactation each barred patients from inclusion. The TCR beta CDR3 regions underwent amplification using RNA transcripts as the source. The HTBI primer set served for first-round RT-PCR of the TCR CDR3. TCRdb ran MiXCR on the multiplex PCR reads and lists one entry per CDR3 protein. The sample includes about 590,000 distinct CDR3 sequences, 15% to 19% of them seen just once. Ten or more counts support this clonotype. Its specificity is not known. This CDR3 has 17 residues. Per the germline V gene, CDR1 is MNHEY and CDR2 is SVGEGT. V lost 6 bases, J lost 5 bases, and 25 bases lay in between.

The sequencing sample was made of blood. The V call is TRBV6-2 or TRBV6-3, the J call TRBJ1-1; D unclear. The sequence derives from a woman in her 30s with Graves' hyperthyroidism. The CDR3 region has the DNA TGTGCCAGCAGCCTCAATCACAGAGACTCCAGGAATACTGAAGCTTTCTTT. It encodes CASSLNHRDSRNTEAFF.